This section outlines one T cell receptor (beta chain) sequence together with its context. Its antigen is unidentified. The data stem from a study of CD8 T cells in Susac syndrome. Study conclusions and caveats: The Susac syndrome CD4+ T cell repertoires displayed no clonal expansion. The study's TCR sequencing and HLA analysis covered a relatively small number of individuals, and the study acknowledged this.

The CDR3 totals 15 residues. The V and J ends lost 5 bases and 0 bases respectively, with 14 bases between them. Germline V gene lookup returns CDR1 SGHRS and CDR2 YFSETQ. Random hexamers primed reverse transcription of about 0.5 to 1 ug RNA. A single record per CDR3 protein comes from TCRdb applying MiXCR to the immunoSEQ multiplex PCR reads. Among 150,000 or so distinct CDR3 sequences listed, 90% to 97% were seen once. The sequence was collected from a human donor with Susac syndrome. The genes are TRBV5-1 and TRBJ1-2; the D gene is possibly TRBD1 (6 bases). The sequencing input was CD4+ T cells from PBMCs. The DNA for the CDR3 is TGCGCCAGCAGGAACACGGGGGCCACTAACTATGGCTACACCTTC. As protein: CASRNTGATNYGYTF.